The 7 T cell receptor beta chains presented below share a single source sample, sequenced in a study of blood T cell repertoires in COVID-19. Produced via immunoSEQ multiplex PCR; TCRdb's table is partial and in-frame only. The sample consists of about 190,000 clones, about three quarters of them appearing once. Specimen: peripheral blood. The receptors shown here come from a woman of 80 years or more with COVID-19, enrolled during active disease.

The V gene is TRBV29-1, the J gene TRBJ1-1, with a weak D call TRBD1 (6 bases). CDR3 size: 14 residues. CDR1 SQVTM and CDR2 ANQGSEA come from the germline V gene. V lost 2 bases to trimming and J lost 0 bases, with 10 bases between them. The CDR3 DNA reads TGCAGCGTTGAACGGCAGGGGTTGAACACTGAAGCTTTCTTT. Translation: CSVERQGLNTEAFF.

The chain uses TRBV5-8 and TRBJ2-1, with D tentatively TRBD1 (6 bases). The CDR3 sequence is 12 residues long. Germline assignment: CDR1 SGHTS and CDR2 YDEGEE. Trimming took 4 bases from V and 8 from J, leaving 10 bases between them. The CDR3 nucleotides read TGTGCCAGCAGCGGGGACACTTATGAGCAGTTCTTC. Its translation is CASSGDTYEQFF.

This clone turned up a few times. The V gene is TRBV2, the J gene TRBJ2-7; 7 nucleotides match TRBD1. Trimming at V came to 6 bases and at J to 1 base, leaving 6 bases not matched to a gene. Germline V gene sequence: CDR1 SNHLY, CDR2 FYNNEI. CDR3 length: 14 residues. CDR3 region: CASRLGGGSYEQYF. CDR3 sequence (DNA): TGTGCCAGCAGATTAGGGGGCGGATCCTACGAGCAGTACTTC.

CDR3 DNA: TGTGCCAGCAGTTACGGCGGACAGGGAGGGGAGACCCAGTACTTC. Amino acids: CASSYGGQGGETQYF. This chain links TRBV6-2 or TRBV6-3 with TRBJ2-5, with D possibly being TRBD1 (8 bases). Germline assignment: CDR1 MNHEY and CDR2 SVGEGT. This CDR3 is 15 amino acids long. V dropped 2 bases and J dropped 5 bases, with 15 bases sitting between them.

The genes are TRBV6-2 or TRBV6-3 and TRBJ2-3; D ambiguous. The CDR3 runs to 17 residues. Germline V lookup: CDR1 MNHEY, CDR2 SVGEGT. The V end lost 2 bases, the J end lost 4 bases, and 19 bases lay between the germline ends. The CDR3 coding sequence is TGTGCCAGCAGTTACGGAAAAAGGCAGAGGAGCGCAGATACGCAGTATTTT. Translating gives CASSYGKRQRSADTQYF.

The V and J genes are TRBV19 and TRBJ2-1; the match to TRBD2 covers 8 bases. The germline CDR1 and CDR2 sequences are LNHDA and SQIVND (reference sequence). This CDR3 is 14 amino acids long. V trimming: 6 bases; J trimming: 7 bases; junction bases outside the gene matches: 8. The CDR3 nucleotides read TGTGCCAGTAGGGGAGCGGGAGAAAGGAATGAGCAGTTCTTC. Residues: CASRGAGERNEQFF.

The V and J genes are TRBV11-2 and TRBJ2-7; TRBD2 matches 10 bases. From germline, CDR1 is SGHAT and CDR2 FQNNGV. CDR3 length: 15 residues. The junction had 4 bases not matched to a gene; V was cut back by 1 base and J by 4 bases. As DNA, the CDR3 is TGTGCCAGCAGCTTAGTCGCTAGCGGGGGTTACGAGCAGTACTTC. Protein: CASSLVASGGYEQYF.